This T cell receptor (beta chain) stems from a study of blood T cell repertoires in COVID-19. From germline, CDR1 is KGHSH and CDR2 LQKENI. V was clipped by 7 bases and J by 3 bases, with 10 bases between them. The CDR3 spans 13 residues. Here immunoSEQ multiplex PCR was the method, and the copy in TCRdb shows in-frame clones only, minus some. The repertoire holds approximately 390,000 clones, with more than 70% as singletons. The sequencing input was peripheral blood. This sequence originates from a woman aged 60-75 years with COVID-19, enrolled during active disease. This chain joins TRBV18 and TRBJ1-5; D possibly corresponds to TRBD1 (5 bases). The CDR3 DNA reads TGTGCCAGCTTGCAGGGCCACAATCAGCCCCAGCATTTT. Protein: CASLQGHNQPQHF.